This TCR beta chain was obtained from a study of blood T cell repertoires in COVID-19. As for the study in general: The origin of the acute and convalescent COVID-19 samples was the United States, Italy and Spain. T cells, B-cell-depleted T cells, or PBMCs provided the cDNA or gDNA that served as material.

The length of the CDR3 is 14 residues. V lost 3 bases and J lost 3; bases outside the gene matches: 3. CDR1 KGHSH and CDR2 LQKENI come from the germline V gene. In the original processing: Nucleated cell counts were estimated from reference gene primer amplification. Profiled with immunoSEQ multiplex PCR; TCRdb holds only in-frame clones, not every one. The V and J calls and clone size are taken from that table; D and trimming were inferred from the DNA. Among a few hundred thousand clones listed, around nine tenths were seen once. Those enrolled in Seattle joined during active infection and were followed longitudinally afterward.

The chain links TRBV18 to TRBJ1-1, with 8 bases identical to TRBD1. The sample taken for sequencing was peripheral blood. The clonotype was recovered from a woman aged 60-70 years with COVID-19, enrolled during active disease. The CDR3: CASSPPTGDTEAFF. The CDR3 DNA sequence: TGTGCCAGCTCACCGCCGACAGGGGACACTGAAGCTTTCTTT.